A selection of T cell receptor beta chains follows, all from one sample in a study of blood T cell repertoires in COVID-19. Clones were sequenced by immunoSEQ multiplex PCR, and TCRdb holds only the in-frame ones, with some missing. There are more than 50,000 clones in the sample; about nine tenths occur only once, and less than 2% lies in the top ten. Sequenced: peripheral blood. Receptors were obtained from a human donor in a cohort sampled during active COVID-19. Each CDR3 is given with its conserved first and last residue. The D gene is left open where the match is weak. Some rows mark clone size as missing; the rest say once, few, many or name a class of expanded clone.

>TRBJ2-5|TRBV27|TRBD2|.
CASRKGTSGRDQETQYF
TGTGCCAGCAGAAAGGGGACTAGCGGGAGAGATCAAGAGACCCAGTACTTC
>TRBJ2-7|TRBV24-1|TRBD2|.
CATSERTSGEQYF
TGTGCCACCAGTGAAAGGACTAGCGGCGAGCAGTACTTC
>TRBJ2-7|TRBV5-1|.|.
CASSLSGAYEQYF
TGCGCCAGCAGCTTGAGCGGAGCCTACGAGCAGTACTTC
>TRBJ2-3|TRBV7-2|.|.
CASSSARQDTQYF
TGTGCCAGCAGCTCAGCTCGACAGGATACGCAGTATTTT
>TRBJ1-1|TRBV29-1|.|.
CSVWSPEAFF
TGCAGCGTTTGGAGCCCTGAAGCTTTCTTT
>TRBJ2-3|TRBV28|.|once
CAIDVFMEGPPPNTQYF
TGTGCCATCGACGTCTTCATGGAGGGCCCGCCGCCTAATACGCAGTATTTT
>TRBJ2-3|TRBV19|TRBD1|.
CASRDRDLDTQYF
TGTGCCAGTAGGGACAGGGATTTAGATACGCAGTATTTT
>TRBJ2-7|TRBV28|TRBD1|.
CASSQSGQGAFSYEQYF
TGTGCCAGCAGCCAATCCGGACAGGGGGCTTTCTCCTACGAGCAGTACTTC
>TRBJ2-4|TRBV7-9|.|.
CASSLATVLAKNIQYF
TGTGCCAGCAGCTTAGCGACAGTCCTAGCCAAAAACATTCAGTACTTC
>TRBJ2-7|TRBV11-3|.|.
CASSPESSFLNEQYF
TGTGCCAGCAGCCCCGAGTCGAGCTTCCTCAACGAGCAGTACTTC
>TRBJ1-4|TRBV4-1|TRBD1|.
CASSLDRTGSLPTNEKLFF
TGCGCCAGCAGCCTAGATAGGACAGGGAGCCTCCCAACTAATGAAAAACTGTTTTTT
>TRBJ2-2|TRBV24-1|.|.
CATSDFGARGNTGELFF
TGTGCCACCAGTGATTTCGGAGCAAGGGGCAACACCGGGGAGCTGTTTTTT
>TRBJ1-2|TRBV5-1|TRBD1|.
CASSSGQGYGYTF
TGCGCCAGCAGCTCCGGACAGGGCTATGGCTACACCTTC
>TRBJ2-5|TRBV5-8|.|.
CASSPTGSQETQYF
TGTGCCAGCAGCCCAACAGGTTCTCAAGAGACCCAGTACTTC
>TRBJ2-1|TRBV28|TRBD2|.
CASSLPGGAYNEQFF
TGTGCCAGCAGTTTACCGGGGGGGGCCTACAATGAGCAGTTCTTC
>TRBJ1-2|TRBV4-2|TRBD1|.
CASSQAGTGEDYGYTF
TGTGCCAGCAGCCAGGCTGGGACAGGGGAGGACTATGGCTACACCTTC
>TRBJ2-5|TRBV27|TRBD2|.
CASSWSPSGRSETQYF
TGTGCCAGCAGTTGGTCCCCCAGCGGGAGGTCGGAGACCCAGTACTTC
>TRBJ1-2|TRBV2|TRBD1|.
CATSDRELYTF
TGTGCCACCTCGGACAGGGAGCTTTACACCTTC
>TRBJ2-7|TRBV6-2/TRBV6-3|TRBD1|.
CASSYSQGAYEQYF
TGTGCCAGCAGTTACTCACAGGGGGCCTACGAGCAGTACTTC
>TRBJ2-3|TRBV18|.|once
CASSPRGVLTDTQYF
TGTGCCAGCTCACCACGGGGGGTTCTCACAGATACGCAGTATTTT
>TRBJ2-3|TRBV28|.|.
CASRAGGTDTQYF
TGTGCCAGCAGGGCAGGGGGCACAGATACGCAGTATTTT
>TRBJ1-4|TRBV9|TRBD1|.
CASSVRDRGSFGKLFF
TGTGCCAGCAGCGTACGTGACAGGGGAAGTTTCGGAAAACTGTTTTTT
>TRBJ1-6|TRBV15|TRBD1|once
CATSRNLGQGFSPLHF
TGTGCCACCAGCAGAAATCTCGGACAGGGGTTTTCACCCCTCCACTTT
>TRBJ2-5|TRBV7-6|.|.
CASSETASGTSQETQYF
TGTGCCAGCAGCGAAACAGCTTCCGGGACTTCACAAGAGACCCAGTACTTC
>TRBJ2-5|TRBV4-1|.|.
CASSQDGQRETQYF
TGCGCCAGCAGCCAAGACGGACAGCGGGAGACCCAGTACTTC
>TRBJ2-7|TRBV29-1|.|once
CSVVGPGQVEQYF
TGCAGCGTTGTTGGCCCAGGACAAGTCGAGCAGTACTTC
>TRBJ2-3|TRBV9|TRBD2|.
CASSGLAGERATDTQYF
TGTGCCAGCAGTGGACTAGCGGGAGAGAGGGCGACAGATACGCAGTATTTT
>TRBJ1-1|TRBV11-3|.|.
CASSLNSLNTEAFF
TGTGCCAGCAGCTTAAACAGTCTGAACACTGAAGCTTTCTTT
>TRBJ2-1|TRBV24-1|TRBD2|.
CATSDSSGYSYNEQFF
TGTGCCACCAGTGATTCTAGCGGATACTCCTACAATGAGCAGTTCTTC
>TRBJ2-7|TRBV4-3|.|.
CASSQEKSSREQYF
TGCGCCAGCAGCCAAGAGAAGAGTTCCAGGGAGCAGTACTTC
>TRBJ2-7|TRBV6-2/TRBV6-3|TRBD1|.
CASSWTGVSSYEQYF
TGTGCCAGCAGTTGGACAGGGGTGAGCTCCTACGAGCAGTACTTC